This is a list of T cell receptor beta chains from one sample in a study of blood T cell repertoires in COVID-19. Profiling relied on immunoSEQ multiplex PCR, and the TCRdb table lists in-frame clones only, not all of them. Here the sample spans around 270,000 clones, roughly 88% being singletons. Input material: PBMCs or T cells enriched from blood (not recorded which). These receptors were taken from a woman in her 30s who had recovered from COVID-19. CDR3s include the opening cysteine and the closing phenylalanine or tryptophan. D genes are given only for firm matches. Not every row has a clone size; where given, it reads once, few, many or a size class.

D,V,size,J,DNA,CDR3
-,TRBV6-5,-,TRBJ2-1,TGTGCCAGCAGTAGGCTGCAGGGCCAGGGGAATGAGCAGTTCTTC,CASSRLQGQGNEQFF
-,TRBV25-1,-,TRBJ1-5,TGTGCCAGCAGTGCTATTGGCCCGGGGGGCAATCAGCCCCAGCATTTT,CASSAIGPGGNQPQHF
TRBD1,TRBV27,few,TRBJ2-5,TGTGCCAGCAGCCCGGGCCTGACAGGGGGCGAGACCCAGTACTTC,CASSPGLTGGETQYF
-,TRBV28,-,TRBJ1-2,TGTGCCAGCAGTTTCGGGAGGGGTAACTATGGCTACACCTTC,CASSFGRGNYGYTF
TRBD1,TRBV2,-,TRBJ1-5,TGTGCCAGCAGTAGGGACAGGGGCAATCAGCCCCAGCATTTT,CASSRDRGNQPQHF
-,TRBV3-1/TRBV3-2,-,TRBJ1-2,TGTGCCAGCAGCCAAGATGCAGATTATGGCTACACCTTC,CASSQDADYGYTF
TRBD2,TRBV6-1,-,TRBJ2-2,TGTGCCAGCAGTGAAAGGGCTAGCGGGAGTTCCGGGGAGCTGTTTTTT,CASSERASGSSGELFF
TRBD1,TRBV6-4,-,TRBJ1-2,TGTGCCAGCAGTGACTCTTTGGGGGGGGACAGGGTGCAAGGCTACACCTTC,CASSDSLGGDRVQGYTF
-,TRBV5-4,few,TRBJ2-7,TGTGCCAGCAGCGAGGACACTACCCGTTACGAGCAGTACTTC,CASSEDTTRYEQYF
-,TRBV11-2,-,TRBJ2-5,TGTGCCAGCAGCTTAGGGCAGGGTACGCCAGAGACCCAGTACTTC,CASSLGQGTPETQYF
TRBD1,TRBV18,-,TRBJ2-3,TGTGCCAGCTCACCTAAGGGTACAGGGGCAGATACGCAGTATTTT,CASSPKGTGADTQYF
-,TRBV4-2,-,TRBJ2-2,TGTGCCAGCAGCCTCATTGGACTGAACACCGGGGAGCTGTTTTTT,CASSLIGLNTGELFF
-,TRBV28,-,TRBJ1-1,TGTGCCAGCAGTTTGAGAGGAAACACTGAAGCTTTCTTT,CASSLRGNTEAFF
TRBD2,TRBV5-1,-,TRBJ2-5,TGCGCCAGCAGCTTGGGTATAGCGGGCGTGGAGACCCAGTACTTC,CASSLGIAGVETQYF
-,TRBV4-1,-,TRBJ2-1,TGCGCCAGCAGACTCTACGATGGGAGCTCCTACAATGAGCAGTTCTTC,CASRLYDGSSYNEQFF
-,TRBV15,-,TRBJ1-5,TGTGCCACCAGCAGACCAAGGACAGTTGGCAATCAGCCCCAGCATTTT,CATSRPRTVGNQPQHF
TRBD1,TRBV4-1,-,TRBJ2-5,TGCGCCAGCAGCCAGGACAGGGGGCGAGAGACCCAGTACTTC,CASSQDRGRETQYF
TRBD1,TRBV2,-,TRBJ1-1,TGTGCCAGCAGTGACCCCGGGACAGGGGAGATGAGTGAAGCTTTCTTT,CASSDPGTGEMSEAFF
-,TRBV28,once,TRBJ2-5,TGTGCCAGCAGTTTTCTCGCGGGTCAAGTGGGGACCCAGTACTTC,CASSFLAGQVGTQYF
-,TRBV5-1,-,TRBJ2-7,TGCGCCAGCAGCATAGACTTTGCGTCCTTCTACGAGCAGTACTTC,CASSIDFASFYEQYF
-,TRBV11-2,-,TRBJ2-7,TGTGCCAGCGGATTAGGGGCCTCCAGCTCCTACGAGCAGTACTTC,CASGLGASSSYEQYF
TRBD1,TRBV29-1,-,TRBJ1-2,TGCAGCGTAGAATGGGACAGGGTGGACTATGGCTACACCTTC,CSVEWDRVDYGYTF
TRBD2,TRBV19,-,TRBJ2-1,TGTGCCAGTAGTCTAGCGGGAGGGCCGCATGAGCAGTTCTTC,CASSLAGGPHEQFF
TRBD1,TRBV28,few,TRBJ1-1,TGTGCCAGCGAGACACAGGGGAACCGCGCTGAAGCTTTCTTT,CASETQGNRAEAFF
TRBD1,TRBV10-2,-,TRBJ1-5,TGCGCCAGCAGTAGGGACAGGGTGGCCCAGGGGCATTTT,CASSRDRVAQGHF
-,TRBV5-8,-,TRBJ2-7,TGTGCCAGCAGCTTGGTAGTAGGCAGGGCCTACGAGCAGTACTTC,CASSLVVGRAYEQYF
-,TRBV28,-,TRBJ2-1,TGTGCCAGCAGAATGCAGGGTGGCAATGAGCAGTTCTTC,CASRMQGGNEQFF
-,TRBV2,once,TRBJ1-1,TGTGCCAGCATCAGGACAAGGGGTAGGGCAGCTTTCTTT,CASIRTRGRAAFF
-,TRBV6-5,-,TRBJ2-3,TGTGCCAGCAGTCCTCGACACCCCGGAACAGATACGCAGTATTTT,CASSPRHPGTDTQYF
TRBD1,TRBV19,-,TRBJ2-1,TGTGCCAGTAGTCTTAGGGACAGGGGGGATGAGCAGTTCTTC,CASSLRDRGDEQFF
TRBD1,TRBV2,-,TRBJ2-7,TGTGCCAGCAGCCCCGGGACAGGGACCTCCGAGCAGTACTTC,CASSPGTGTSEQYF
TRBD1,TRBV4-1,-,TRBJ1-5,TGCGCCAGCAGCATAAACCGGGACAGCGGCAATCAGCCCCAGCATTTT,CASSINRDSGNQPQHF